The rows below give T cell receptor beta chains drawn from one sample of a study of T cell responses to AZD1222 COVID-19 vaccine. TCRdb's copy holds only in-frame clones and misses some; the assay was immunoSEQ multiplex PCR. Among 150,000 or so clones listed, less than 95% were seen once. The sequencing used peripheral blood, collected on day 0 of AZD1222 vaccination. Receptors were obtained from an adult in good health. CDR3s include the opening cysteine and the closing phenylalanine or tryptophan. D genes are given only for firm matches. Size values are once, few and many counts, or a class for expanded clones, and some rows have none.

CDR3aa: CASSLASSYEQYF
CDR3nt: TGTGCCAGCAGCTTGGCCAGCTCCTACGAGCAGTACTTC
d_gene: -
abundance: -
j_gene: TRBJ2-7
v_gene: TRBV5-4
len: 13

CDR3aa: CASSLGQAVQETQYF
CDR3nt: TGTGCCAGCAGTCTGGGACAGGCCGTTCAAGAGACCCAGTACTTC
d_gene: TRBD1
abundance: -
j_gene: TRBJ2-5
v_gene: TRBV28
len: 15

CDR3aa: CARYRDSIYF
CDR3nt: TGTGCCAGATACCGGGACAGCATATATTTT
d_gene: TRBD1
abundance: -
j_gene: TRBJ1-3
v_gene: TRBV13
len: 10

CDR3aa: CASRRTAGGEKLFF
CDR3nt: TGTGCCAGCAGGCGGACTGCTGGGGGGGAAAAACTGTTTTTT
d_gene: -
abundance: -
j_gene: TRBJ1-4
v_gene: TRBV6-5
len: 14

CDR3aa: CASSLVSGEKAFF
CDR3nt: TGCGCCAGCAGCTTGGTCTCCGGAGAGAAAGCTTTCTTT
d_gene: -
abundance: few
j_gene: TRBJ1-1
v_gene: TRBV5-1
len: 13

CDR3aa: CASSEWPGGSYEQYF
CDR3nt: TGTGCCAGCAGTGAATGGCCAGGGGGCTCCTACGAGCAGTACTTC
d_gene: TRBD1
abundance: -
j_gene: TRBJ2-7
v_gene: TRBV25-1
len: 15

CDR3aa: CASSWTSGANYEQYF
CDR3nt: TGTGCCAGCAGTTGGACTAGCGGGGCGAACTACGAGCAGTACTTC
d_gene: TRBD2
abundance: -
j_gene: TRBJ2-7
v_gene: TRBV6-2/TRBV6-3
len: 15

CDR3aa: CASSIDPGTVFNYGYTF
CDR3nt: TGTGCCAGTAGTATAGACCCAGGGACAGTCTTTAACTATGGCTACACCTTC
d_gene: TRBD1
abundance: -
j_gene: TRBJ1-2
v_gene: TRBV19
len: 17

CDR3aa: CASSLAGQGYYEQYF
CDR3nt: TGTGCCAGCAGCTTGGCGGGACAGGGGTACTACGAGCAGTACTTC
d_gene: TRBD1
abundance: -
j_gene: TRBJ2-7
v_gene: TRBV5-4
len: 15

CDR3aa: CASSLNSVVNEQFF
CDR3nt: TGTGCCAGCAGCTTAAACTCGGTGGTCAATGAGCAGTTCTTC
d_gene: -
abundance: -
j_gene: TRBJ2-1
v_gene: TRBV7-3
len: 14

CDR3aa: CSVAVAGSYNEQFF
CDR3nt: TGCAGCGTTGCGGTAGCGGGGTCCTACAATGAGCAGTTCTTC
d_gene: TRBD2
abundance: -
j_gene: TRBJ2-1
v_gene: TRBV29-1
len: 14

CDR3aa: CASSLTSGGVSYEQYF
CDR3nt: TGTGCCAGCAGTTTGACCTCGGGGGGGGTCTCCTACGAGCAGTACTTC
d_gene: TRBD2
abundance: -
j_gene: TRBJ2-7
v_gene: TRBV28
len: 16

CDR3aa: CASSPLIAGYTDTQYF
CDR3nt: TGTGCCAGCAGCCCTCTTATAGCGGGATACACAGATACGCAGTATTTT
d_gene: TRBD2
abundance: -
j_gene: TRBJ2-3
v_gene: TRBV4-2
len: 16

CDR3aa: CASSVDGTGELFF
CDR3nt: TGTGCCAGCAGCGTCGATGGCACCGGGGAGCTGTTTTTT
d_gene: -
abundance: -
j_gene: TRBJ2-2
v_gene: TRBV9
len: 13

CDR3aa: CASSVGLAGTYEQYF
CDR3nt: TGTGCCAGCAGCGTAGGCCTAGCGGGAACCTACGAGCAGTACTTC
d_gene: TRBD2
abundance: -
j_gene: TRBJ2-7
v_gene: TRBV9
len: 15